The following is a T cell receptor beta chain sequence with its context. Antigen unknown. Trimming removed 6 bases from V and 5 bases from J, with 10 bases in between. Germline assignment: CDR1 SQVTM and CDR2 ANQGSEA. This CDR3 is built from 11 residues. Time point: newly diagnosed GD, antithyroid drugs for less than 3 months. From RNA extracted from PBMCs, the TCR library was made. The data are from a study of regulatory T cells in long-lasting Graves disease. As for the study in general: Those Graves' patients who were newly diagnosed had been on antithyroid drugs under 3 months. General study points: Preferential use of TRBV28, TRBJ1-2 and TRBJ2-5 was seen in persistent disease.

Both iRepertoire HTBI primers and Arm-PCR of CDR3 regions were used to build the TCR beta libraries. TCRdb reanalysed the multiplex PCR reads using MiXCR and keeps one entry per CDR3 protein. The sample records hundreds of thousands of distinct CDR3 sequences, about 13% being singletons. These data were also filed under a second study, of T cells in Graves' hyperthyroidism and ophthalmopathy. That paper adds: An initial round of RT-PCR targeting the TCR CDR3 relied on the HTBI primer set. Ophthalmopathy was model-predicted a median about six months pre-onset.

The TCR originated in a man aged 25 to 40 with Graves disease. The starting material was peripheral blood mononuclear cells (PBMCs), obtained at new diagnosis, from a patient treated with antithyroid drugs. The chain carries TRBV29-1 and TRBJ1-2; unclear D gene. CDR3 nucleotide sequence: TGCAGCGTGAGTTCGGGGTATGGCTACACCTTC. Its translation is CSVSSGYGYTF.